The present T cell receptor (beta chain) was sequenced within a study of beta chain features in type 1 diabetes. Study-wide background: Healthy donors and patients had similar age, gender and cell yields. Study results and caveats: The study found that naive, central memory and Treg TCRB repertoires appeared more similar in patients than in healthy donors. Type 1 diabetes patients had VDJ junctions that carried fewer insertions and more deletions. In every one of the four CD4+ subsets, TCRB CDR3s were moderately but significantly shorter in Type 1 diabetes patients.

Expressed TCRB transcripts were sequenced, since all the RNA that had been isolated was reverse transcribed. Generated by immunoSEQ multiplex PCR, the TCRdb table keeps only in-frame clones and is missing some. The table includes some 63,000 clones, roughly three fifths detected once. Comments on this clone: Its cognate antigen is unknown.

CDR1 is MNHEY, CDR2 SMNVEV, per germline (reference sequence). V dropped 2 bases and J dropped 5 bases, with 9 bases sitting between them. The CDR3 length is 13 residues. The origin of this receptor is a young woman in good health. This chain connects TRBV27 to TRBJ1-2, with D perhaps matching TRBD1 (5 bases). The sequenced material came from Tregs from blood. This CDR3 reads CASSLGQGYGYTF. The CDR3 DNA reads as TGTGCCAGCAGTTTAGGGCAGGGATATGGCTACACCTTC.